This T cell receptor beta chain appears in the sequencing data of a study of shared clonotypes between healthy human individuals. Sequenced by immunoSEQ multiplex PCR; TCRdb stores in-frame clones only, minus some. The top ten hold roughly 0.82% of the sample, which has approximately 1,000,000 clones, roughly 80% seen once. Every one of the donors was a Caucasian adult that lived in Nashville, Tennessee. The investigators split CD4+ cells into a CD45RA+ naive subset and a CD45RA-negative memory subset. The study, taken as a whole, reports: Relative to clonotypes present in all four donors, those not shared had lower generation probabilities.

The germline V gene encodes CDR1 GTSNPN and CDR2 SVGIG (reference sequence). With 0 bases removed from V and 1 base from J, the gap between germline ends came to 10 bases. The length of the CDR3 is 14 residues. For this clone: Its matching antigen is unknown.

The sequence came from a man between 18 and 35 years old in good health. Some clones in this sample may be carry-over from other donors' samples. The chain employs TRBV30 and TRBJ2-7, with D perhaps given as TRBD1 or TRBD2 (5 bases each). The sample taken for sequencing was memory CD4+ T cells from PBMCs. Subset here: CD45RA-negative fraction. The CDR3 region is CAWSVGDSSYEQYF. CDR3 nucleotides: TGTGCCTGGAGTGTGGGAGACAGTTCCTACGAGCAGTACTTC.